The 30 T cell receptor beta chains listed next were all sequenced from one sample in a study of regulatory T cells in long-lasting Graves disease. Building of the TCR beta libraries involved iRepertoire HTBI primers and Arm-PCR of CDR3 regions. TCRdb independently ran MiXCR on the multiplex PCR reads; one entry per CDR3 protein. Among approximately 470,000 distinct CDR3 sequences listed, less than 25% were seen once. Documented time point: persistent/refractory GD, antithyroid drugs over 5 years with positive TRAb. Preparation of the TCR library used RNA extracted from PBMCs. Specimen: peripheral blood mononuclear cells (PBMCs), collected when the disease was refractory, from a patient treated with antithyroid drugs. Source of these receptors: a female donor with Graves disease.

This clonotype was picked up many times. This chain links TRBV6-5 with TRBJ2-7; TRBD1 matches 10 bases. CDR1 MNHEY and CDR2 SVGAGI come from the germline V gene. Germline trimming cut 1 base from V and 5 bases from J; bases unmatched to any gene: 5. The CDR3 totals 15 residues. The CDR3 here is CASSYLGTGVDEQYF. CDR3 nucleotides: TGTGCCAGCAGTTACTTGGGGACAGGGGTCGACGAGCAGTACTTC.

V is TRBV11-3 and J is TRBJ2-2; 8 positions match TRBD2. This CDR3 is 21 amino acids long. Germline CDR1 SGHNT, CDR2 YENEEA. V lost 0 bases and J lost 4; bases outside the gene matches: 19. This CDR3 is CASSLDGLAAGVRPGTGELFF. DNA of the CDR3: TGTGCCAGCAGCTTAGATGGTCTGGCAGCGGGAGTCCGTCCGGGCACCGGGGAGCTGTTTTTT.

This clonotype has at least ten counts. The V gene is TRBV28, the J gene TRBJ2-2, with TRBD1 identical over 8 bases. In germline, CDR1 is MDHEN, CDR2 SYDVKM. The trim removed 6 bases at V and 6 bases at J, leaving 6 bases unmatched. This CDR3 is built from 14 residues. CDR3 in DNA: TGTGCCAGCAGAACAGGGGGATTTGCCGGGGAGCTGTTTTTT. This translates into CASRTGGFAGELFF.

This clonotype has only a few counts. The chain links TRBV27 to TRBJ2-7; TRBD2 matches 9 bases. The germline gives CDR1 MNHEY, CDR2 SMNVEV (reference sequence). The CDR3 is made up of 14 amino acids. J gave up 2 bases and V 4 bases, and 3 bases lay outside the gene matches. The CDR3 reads CASSSSGIPYEQYF. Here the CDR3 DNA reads TGTGCCAGCAGTTCTAGCGGGATCCCCTACGAGCAGTACTTC.

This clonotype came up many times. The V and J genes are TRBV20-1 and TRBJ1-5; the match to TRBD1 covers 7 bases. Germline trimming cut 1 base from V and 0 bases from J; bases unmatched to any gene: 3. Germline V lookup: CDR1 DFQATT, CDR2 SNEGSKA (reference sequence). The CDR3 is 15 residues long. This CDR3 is CSARGGQFSNQPQHF. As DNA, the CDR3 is TGCAGTGCTAGAGGGGGACAGTTTAGCAATCAGCCCCAGCATTTT.

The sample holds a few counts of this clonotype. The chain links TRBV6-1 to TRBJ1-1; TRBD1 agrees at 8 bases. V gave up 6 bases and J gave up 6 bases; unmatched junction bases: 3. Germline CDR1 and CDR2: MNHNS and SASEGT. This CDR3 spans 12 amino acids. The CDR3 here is CASRTGAAEAFF. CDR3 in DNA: TGTGCCAGCAGGACAGGGGCCGCTGAAGCTTTCTTT.

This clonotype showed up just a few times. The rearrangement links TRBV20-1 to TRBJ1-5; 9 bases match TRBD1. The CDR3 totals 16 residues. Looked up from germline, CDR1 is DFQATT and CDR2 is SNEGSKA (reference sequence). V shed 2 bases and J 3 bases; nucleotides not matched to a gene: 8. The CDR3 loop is CSARIGGQGINQPQHF. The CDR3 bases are TGCAGTGCTAGAATAGGTGGACAGGGGATCAATCAGCCCCAGCATTTT.

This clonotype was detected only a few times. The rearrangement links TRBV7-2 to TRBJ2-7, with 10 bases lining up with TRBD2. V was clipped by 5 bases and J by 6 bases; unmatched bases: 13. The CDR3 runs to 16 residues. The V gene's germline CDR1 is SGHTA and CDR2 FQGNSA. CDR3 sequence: CASSREGASGSGEQYF. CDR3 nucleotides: TGTGCCAGCAGCAGGGAGGGGGCTAGCGGGAGCGGCGAGCAGTACTTC.

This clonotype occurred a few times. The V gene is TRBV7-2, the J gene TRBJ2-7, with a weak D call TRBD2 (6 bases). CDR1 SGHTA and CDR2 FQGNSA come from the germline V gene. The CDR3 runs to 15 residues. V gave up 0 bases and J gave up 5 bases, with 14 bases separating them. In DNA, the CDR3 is TGTGCCAGCAGCTTAGCGTGGCGGGAAAACGACGAGCAGTACTTC. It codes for CASSLAWRENDEQYF.

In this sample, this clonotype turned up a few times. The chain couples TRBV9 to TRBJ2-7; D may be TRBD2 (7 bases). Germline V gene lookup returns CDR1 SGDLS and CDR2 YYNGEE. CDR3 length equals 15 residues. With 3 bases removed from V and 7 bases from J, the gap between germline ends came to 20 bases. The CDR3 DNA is TGTGCCAGCAGCGCGGGGGGCCTTGAAAAAACGGAGCAGTACTTC. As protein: CASSAGGLEKTEQYF.

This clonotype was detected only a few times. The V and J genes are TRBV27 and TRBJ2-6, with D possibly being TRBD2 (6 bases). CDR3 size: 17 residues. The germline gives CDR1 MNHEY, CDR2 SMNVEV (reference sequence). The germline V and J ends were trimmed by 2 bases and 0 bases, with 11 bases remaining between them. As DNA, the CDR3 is TGTGCCAGCAGTTTAGGCGGGGTTTTCTCTGGGGCCAACGTCCTGACTTTC. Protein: CASSLGGVFSGANVLTF. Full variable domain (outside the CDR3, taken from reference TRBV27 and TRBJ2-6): EAQVTQNPRYLITVTGKKLTVTCSQNMNHEYMSWYRQDPGLGLRQIYYSMNVEVTDKGDVPEGYKVSRKEKRNFPLILESPSPNQTSLYFCASSLGGVFSGANVLTFGAGSRLTVL.

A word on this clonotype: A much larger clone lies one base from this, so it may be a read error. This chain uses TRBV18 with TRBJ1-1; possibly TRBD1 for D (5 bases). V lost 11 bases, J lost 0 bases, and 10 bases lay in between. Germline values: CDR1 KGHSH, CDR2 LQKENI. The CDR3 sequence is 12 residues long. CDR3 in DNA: TGTGCCGGCTTAGGGGTGAACACTGAAGCTTTCTTT. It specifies CAGLGVNTEAFF.

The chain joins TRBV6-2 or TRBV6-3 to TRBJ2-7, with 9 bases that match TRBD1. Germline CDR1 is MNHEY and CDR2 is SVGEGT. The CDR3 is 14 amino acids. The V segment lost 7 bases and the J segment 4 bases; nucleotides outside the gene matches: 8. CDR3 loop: CASNPPDRGYEQYF. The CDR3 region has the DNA TGTGCCAGCAACCCCCCGGACAGGGGTTACGAGCAGTACTTC.

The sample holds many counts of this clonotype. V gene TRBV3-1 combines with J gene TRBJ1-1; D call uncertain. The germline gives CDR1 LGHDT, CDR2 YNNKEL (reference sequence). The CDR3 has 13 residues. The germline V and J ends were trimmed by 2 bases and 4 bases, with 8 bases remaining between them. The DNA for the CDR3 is TGTGCCAGCAGCCAATCTCGTTTCACTGAAGCTTTCTTT. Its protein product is CASSQSRFTEAFF.

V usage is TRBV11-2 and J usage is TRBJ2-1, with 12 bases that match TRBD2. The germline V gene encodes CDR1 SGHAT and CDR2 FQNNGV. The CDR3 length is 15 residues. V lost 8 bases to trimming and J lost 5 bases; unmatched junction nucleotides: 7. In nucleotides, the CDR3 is TGTGCCAGCTGCCCCGGGACTAGCGGGCACAATGAGCAGTTCTTC. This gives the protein CASCPGTSGHNEQFF.

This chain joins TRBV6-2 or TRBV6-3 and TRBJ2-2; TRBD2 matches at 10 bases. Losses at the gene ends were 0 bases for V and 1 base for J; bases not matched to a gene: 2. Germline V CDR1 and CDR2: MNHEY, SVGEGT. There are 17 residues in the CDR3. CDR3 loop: CASSYSTSGWNTGELFF. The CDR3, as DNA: TGTGCCAGCAGTTACTCGACTAGCGGGTGGAACACCGGGGAGCTGTTTTTT.

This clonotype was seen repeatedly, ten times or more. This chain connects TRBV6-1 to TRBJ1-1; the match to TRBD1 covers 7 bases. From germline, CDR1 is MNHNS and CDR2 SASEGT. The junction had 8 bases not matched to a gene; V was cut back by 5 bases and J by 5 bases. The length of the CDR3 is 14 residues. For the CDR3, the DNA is TGTGCCAGCAGTCGGACAGGACAAACTACTGAAGCTTTCTTT. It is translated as CASSRTGQTTEAFF.

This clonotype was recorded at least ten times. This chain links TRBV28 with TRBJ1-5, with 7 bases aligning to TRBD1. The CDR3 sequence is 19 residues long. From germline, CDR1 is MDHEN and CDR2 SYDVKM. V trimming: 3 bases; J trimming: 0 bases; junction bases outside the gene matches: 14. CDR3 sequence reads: CASSFLRDRTFNSNQPQHF. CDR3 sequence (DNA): TGTGCCAGCAGTTTCCTCCGGGACAGAACATTCAATAGCAATCAGCCCCAGCATTTT.

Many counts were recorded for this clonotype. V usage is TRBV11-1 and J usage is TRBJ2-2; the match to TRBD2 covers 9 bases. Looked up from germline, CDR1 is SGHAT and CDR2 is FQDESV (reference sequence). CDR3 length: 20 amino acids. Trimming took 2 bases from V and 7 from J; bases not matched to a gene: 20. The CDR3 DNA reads TGTGCCAGCAGCTTAAGGGCATGGGACTCGGCTAGCGGGATGATCGGGGAGCTGTTTTTT. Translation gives CASSLRAWDSASGMIGELFF. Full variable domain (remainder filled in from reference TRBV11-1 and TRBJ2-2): EAEVAQSPRYKITEKSQAVAFWCDPISGHATLYWYRQILGQGPELLVQFQDESVVDDSQLPKDRFSAERLKGVDSTLKIQPAELGDSAMYLCASSLRAWDSASGMIGELFFGEGSRLTVL.

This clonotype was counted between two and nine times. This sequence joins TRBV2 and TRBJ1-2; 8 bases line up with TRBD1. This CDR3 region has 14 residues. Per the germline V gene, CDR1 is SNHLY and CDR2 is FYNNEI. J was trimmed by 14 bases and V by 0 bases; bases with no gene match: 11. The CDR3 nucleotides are TGTGCCAGCAGTGAAGCTTATGGGGACAGGACGTTGACCTTC. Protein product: CASSEAYGDRTLTF.

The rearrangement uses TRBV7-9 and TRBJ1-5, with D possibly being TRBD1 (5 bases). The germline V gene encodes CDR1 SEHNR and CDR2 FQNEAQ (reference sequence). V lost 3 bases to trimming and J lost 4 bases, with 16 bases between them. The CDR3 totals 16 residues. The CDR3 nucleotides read TGTGCCAGCAGCTTGTCGTCAGGGTATGGGAATCAGCCCCAGCATTTT. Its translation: CASSLSSGYGNQPQHF.

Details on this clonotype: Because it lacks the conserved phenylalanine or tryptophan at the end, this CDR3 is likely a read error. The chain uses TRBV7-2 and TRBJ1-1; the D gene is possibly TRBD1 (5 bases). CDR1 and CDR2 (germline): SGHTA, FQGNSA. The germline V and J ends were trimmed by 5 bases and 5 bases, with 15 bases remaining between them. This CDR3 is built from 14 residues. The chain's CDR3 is CASSPLAGKTEAFL. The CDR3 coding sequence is TGTGCCAGCAGCCCATTGGCAGGGAAAACTGAAGCTTTCCTT.

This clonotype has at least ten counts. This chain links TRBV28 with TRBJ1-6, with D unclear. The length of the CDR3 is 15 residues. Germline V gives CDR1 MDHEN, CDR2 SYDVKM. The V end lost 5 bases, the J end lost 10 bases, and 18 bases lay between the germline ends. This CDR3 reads CASSERQVQDSPLHF. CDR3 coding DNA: TGTGCCAGCAGTGAGCGTCAAGTTCAGGACTCACCCCTCCACTTT.

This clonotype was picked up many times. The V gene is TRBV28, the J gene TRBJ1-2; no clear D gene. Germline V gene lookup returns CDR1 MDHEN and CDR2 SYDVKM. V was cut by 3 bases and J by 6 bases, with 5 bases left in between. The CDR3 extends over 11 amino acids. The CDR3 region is CASSFSDGYTF. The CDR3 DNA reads TGTGCCAGCAGTTTTTCGGATGGCTACACCTTC.

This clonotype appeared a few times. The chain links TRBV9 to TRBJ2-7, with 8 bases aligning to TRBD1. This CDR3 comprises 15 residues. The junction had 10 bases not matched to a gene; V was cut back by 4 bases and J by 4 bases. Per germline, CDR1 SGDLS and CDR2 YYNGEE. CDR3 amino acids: CASSLRPGQVYEQYF. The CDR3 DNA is TGTGCCAGCAGCCTTAGGCCGGGACAGGTGTACGAGCAGTACTTC. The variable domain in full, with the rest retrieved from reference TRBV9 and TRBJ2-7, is DSGVTQTPKHLITATGQRVTLRCSPRSGDLSVYWYQQSLDQGLQFLIQYYNGEERAKGNILERFSAQQFPDLHSELNLSSLELGDSALYFCASSLRPGQVYEQYFGPGTRLTVT.

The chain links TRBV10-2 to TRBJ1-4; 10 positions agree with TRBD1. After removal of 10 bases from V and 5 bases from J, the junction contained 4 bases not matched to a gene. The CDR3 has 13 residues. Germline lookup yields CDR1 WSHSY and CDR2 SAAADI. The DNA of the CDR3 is TGCGCCACCCGACAGGGGGCAAATGAAAAACTGTTTTTT. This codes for CATRQGANEKLFF.

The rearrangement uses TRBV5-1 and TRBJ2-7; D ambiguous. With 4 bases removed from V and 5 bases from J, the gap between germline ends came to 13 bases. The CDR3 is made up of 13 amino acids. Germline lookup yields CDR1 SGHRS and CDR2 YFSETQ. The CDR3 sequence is CASSPNTHNEQYF. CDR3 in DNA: TGCGCCAGCAGCCCAAATACGCACAACGAGCAGTACTTC.

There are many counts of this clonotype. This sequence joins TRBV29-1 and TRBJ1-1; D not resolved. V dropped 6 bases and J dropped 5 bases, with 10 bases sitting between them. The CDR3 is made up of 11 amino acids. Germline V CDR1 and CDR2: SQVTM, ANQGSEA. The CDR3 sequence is CSVTKGTEAFF. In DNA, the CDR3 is TGCAGCGTGACGAAGGGAACTGAAGCTTTCTTT. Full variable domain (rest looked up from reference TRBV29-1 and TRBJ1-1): SAVISQKPSRDICQRGTSLTIQCQVDSQVTMMFWYRQQPGQSLTLIATANQGSEATYESGFVIDKFPISRPNLTFSTLTVSNMSPEDSSIYLCSVTKGTEAFFGQGTRLTVV.

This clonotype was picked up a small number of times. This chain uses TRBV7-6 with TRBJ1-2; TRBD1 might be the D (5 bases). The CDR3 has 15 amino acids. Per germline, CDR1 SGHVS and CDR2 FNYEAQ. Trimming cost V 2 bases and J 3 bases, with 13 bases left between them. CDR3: CASSLRTTAYYGYTF. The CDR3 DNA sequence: TGTGCCAGCAGCTTACGGACGACAGCTTACTATGGCTACACCTTC.

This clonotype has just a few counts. CDR3 in amino acids: CASRVGAGELFF. Written as DNA, the CDR3 is TGTGCCTCCCGGGTAGGTGCCGGGGAGCTGTTTTTT. This rearrangement joins TRBV19 to TRBJ2-2; D remains ambiguous. The CDR3 length is 12 residues. Trimming took 11 bases from V and 6 from J, leaving 13 bases between them. Germline V gene sequence: CDR1 LNHDA, CDR2 SQIVND (reference sequence).